This T cell receptor (beta chain) was documented in a study of blood T cell repertoires in COVID-19. Across the study: The origin of the acute and convalescent COVID-19 samples was the United States, Italy and Spain. T cells, B-cell-depleted T cells, or PBMCs supplied cDNA or gDNA.

The CDR3 is made up of 13 amino acids. From germline, CDR1 is KGHDR and CDR2 SFDVKD. V was shortened by 2 bases and J by 6 bases, with 8 bases between the two germline ends. Original data processing: Nucleated cell counts were estimated from reference gene primer amplification. TCRdb's copy holds only in-frame clones and misses some; the assay was immunoSEQ multiplex PCR. V, J and clone size were drawn from that table, and D and trimming were deduced from the DNA. The sample lists about 170,000 clones, over 65% occurring once. Sequencing was carried out using peripheral blood. The chain links TRBV24-1 to TRBJ2-3; D is undetermined. The source of this sequence is an elderly woman with acute or convalescent COVID-19. This chain's CDR3 is CATSDSSSDTQYF. The CDR3, as DNA: TGTGCCACCAGTGATTCCTCTTCTGATACGCAGTATTTT.